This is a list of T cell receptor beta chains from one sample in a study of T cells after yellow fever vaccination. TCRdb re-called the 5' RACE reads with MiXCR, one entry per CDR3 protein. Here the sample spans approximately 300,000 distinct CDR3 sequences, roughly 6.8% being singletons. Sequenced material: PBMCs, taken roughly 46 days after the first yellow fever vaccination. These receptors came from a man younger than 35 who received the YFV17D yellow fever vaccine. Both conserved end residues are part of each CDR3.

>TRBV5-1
CASSLQGETEAFF
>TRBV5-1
CASRMTGSGANVLTF
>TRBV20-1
CSAVAGGSYNEQFF
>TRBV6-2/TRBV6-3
CASRWTHSNQPQHF
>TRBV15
CATSRDRTQETQYF
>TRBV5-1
CASSLVTDYNEQFF
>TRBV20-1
CSGTEANYGYTF
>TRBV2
CASATAGGGETQYF
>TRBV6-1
CASLRSRAPRLDGYTF
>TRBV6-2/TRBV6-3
CASRGTPGQGAGSNQPQHF
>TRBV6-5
CASSFRTGDYGYTF
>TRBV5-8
CASSFWTAPYGYTF
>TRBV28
CASSFPRIGYNSPLHF
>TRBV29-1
CSGRTGRYTEAFF
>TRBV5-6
CASSSLRDRHSGANVLTF
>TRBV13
CASSSVRNQPQHF
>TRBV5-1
CASSLGQGDTDTQYF
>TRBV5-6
CASSFGFWGKNGELFF
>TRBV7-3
CASSLDRGYSPLHF
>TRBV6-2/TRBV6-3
CASTAEGLAYNEQFF
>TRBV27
CASSFVWGKKPNTEAFF
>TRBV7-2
CASSLVEWGRNEQFF
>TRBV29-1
CSVFGLADTDTQYF
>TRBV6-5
CASSYSFPSSYNEQFF
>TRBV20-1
CSARDRRGVDTEAFF
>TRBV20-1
CSAREGLAGGNEQFF
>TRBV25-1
CASKGEKLFF